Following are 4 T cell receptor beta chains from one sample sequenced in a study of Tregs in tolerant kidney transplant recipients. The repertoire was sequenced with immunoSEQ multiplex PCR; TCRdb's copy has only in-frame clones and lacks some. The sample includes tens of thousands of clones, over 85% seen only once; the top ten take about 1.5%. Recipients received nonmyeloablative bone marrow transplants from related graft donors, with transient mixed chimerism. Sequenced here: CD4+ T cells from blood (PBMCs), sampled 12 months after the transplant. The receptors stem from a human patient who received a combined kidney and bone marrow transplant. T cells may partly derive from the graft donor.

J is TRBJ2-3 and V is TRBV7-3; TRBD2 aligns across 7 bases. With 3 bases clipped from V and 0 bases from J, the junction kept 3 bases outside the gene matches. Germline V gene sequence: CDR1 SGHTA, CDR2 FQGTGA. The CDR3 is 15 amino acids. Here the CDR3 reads CASSLLAASTDTQYF. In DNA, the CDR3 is TGTGCCAGCAGCTTGCTAGCGGCGAGCACAGATACGCAGTATTTT.

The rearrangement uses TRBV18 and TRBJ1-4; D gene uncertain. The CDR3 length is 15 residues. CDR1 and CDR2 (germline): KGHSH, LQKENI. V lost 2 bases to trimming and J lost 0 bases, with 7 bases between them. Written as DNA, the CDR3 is TGTGCCAGCTCACCAATGCCGGCAACTAATGAAAAACTGTTTTTT. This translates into CASSPMPATNEKLFF.

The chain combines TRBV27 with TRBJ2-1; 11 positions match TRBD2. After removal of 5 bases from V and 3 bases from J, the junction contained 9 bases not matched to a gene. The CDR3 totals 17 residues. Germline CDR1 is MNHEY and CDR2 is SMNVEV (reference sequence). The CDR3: CASSPNSGRAGYNEQFF. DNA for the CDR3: TGTGCCAGCAGTCCTAATAGCGGGAGGGCCGGCTACAATGAGCAGTTCTTC.

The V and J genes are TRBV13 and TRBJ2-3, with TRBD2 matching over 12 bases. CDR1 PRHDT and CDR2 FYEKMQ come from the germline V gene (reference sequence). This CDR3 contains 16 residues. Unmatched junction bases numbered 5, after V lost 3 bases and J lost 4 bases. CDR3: CASSFKTSGRPDTQYF. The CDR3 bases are TGTGCCAGCAGCTTCAAGACTAGCGGGAGACCAGATACGCAGTATTTT.